This T cell receptor (beta chain) was captured in a study of T-cell reconstitution after alpha-beta-depleted transplantation in children. This clonotype has ten or more counts. As yet, its antigen is unknown. The TCRbeta library incorporated unique molecular identifiers. TCRdb ran MiXCR on the PCR reads and lists one entry per CDR3 protein. The sample contains 150,000 to 200,000 distinct CDR3 sequences, 8.5% to 14% of which appear only once. Study-level results: It was surviving recipient T cells and thymic progenitors that gave some patients high TCRbeta diversity at day 60. Two months or so post-transplant, alpha-beta T cells reportedly derived from several hundred expanded graft clones.

The CDR3 spans 15 residues. Germline loops: CDR1 MGHRA, CDR2 YSYEKL. Trimming took 2 bases from V and 8 from J, leaving 16 bases between them. The receptor was isolated from a boy aged 2 to 10 with acute myeloid leukemia, due to receive a stem cell transplant. The sample in question was PBMCs, obtained before TCRalphabeta/CD19-depleted stem cell transplant. The chain links TRBV4-1 to TRBJ2-1; D perhaps matches TRBD2 (5 bases). The CDR3 region has the DNA TGCGCCAGCAGCCAACAATTAGGAGGCCTCTATGAGCAGTTCTTC. Translated: CASSQQLGGLYEQFF.